These 23 T cell receptor beta chains originate from one sample sequenced in a study of T cell repertoires in cytomegalovirus infection (dated by TCRdb to between 2018 and 2021). Per the publication, the treatment or condition label means: in vitro stimulation with specific CMV peptide epitopes to enrich CMV-specific T cells. What these receptors recognize is not known. The listed sequencing device is Illumina HiSeq 1500. Clones were called with MiXCR by TCRdb after fastp trimmed the public reads at Q25, and only in-frame beta chains were retained. Records with the same CDR3 protein are collapsed into one entry carrying the most frequent genes and DNA. Across this sample there are about 900,000 distinct CDR3 sequences, with less than 35% seen only once. Of the sample, roughly an eighth falls within the top ten clones. Sequences were derived from cultured CD8+ T cells from PBMCs, sampled from culture after CMV antigen stimulation. Every receptor here comes from a human donor in good health (CMV status not recorded). Some clones in this sample may be carry-over from other donors' samples.

The V gene is TRBV4-3, the J gene TRBJ2-3, with 12 bases aligning to TRBD2. The CDR3 has 17 amino acids. With V trimmed by 1 base and J by 3 bases, 5 bases remained unmatched. Germline V gene sequence: CDR1 LGHNA, CDR2 YSLEER. The CDR3 protein is CASSQVYLAGGTDTQYF. The CDR3 nucleotides are TGCGCCAGCAGCCAAGTCTACCTAGCGGGGGGGACAGATACGCAGTATTTT.

This clonotype has a count of ten or more. The chain has TRBV7-8 and TRBJ2-1; 10 nucleotides match TRBD2. Germline lookup yields CDR1 SGHVS and CDR2 FQNEAQ. This CDR3 is 16 amino acids long. Trimming removed 5 bases from V and 5 bases from J; junction bases left unmatched: 9. The CDR3: CASSPELAGNDNEQFF. The DNA for the CDR3 is TGTGCCAGCAGCCCCGAACTAGCGGGGAACGACAATGAGCAGTTCTTC.

With regard to this clonotype: One base away lies a much larger clone, so this may be a sequencing read error. J is TRBJ2-5 and V is TRBV5-6; D might be TRBD1 or TRBD2, each matching 5 bases. The CDR3 spans 13 residues. CDR1 is SGHDT and CDR2 is YYEEEE in the germline V gene. V was shortened by 2 bases and J by 5 bases, with 10 bases between the two germline ends. This chain's CDR3 is CASSFGGDETQYF. CDR3 in DNA: TGTGCCAGCAGCTTTGGGGGTGACGAGACCCAGTACTTC.

This clonotype has only a few counts. The chain joins TRBV6-6 to TRBJ1-2; 8 bases agree with TRBD1. J lost 0 bases, V lost 4 bases, and 10 bases had no gene match. The CDR3 has 17 residues. In germline, CDR1 is MNHNY, CDR2 SVGAGI (reference sequence). The CDR3: CASSSAPRGLPNYGYTF. In nucleotides, the CDR3 is TGTGCCAGCAGTTCTGCCCCCAGGGGGCTCCCTAACTATGGCTACACCTTC.

V gene TRBV5-1 combines with J gene TRBJ2-7; TRBD1 is a possible D gene (6 bases). The CDR3 consists of 13 residues. The V gene lost 6 bases and the J gene lost 3 bases, with 13 bases spanning the gap. In germline, CDR1 is SGHRS, CDR2 YFSETQ. The CDR3 bases are TGCGCCAGCAACCCAGGGGAGAACTACGAGCAGTACTTC. Protein product: CASNPGENYEQYF.

V and J are TRBV12-3 or TRBV12-4 and TRBJ1-2; D is ambiguous. The CDR3 is made up of 15 amino acids. V was trimmed by 4 bases and J by 3 bases, leaving 15 bases between them. The DNA of the CDR3 is TGTGCCAGCAGTTCCCATTACGAATATGACTATGGCTACACCTTC. Residues: CASSSHYEYDYGYTF.

This chain links TRBV18 with TRBJ2-7; 9 nucleotides align to TRBD1. CDR1 and CDR2 (germline): KGHSH, LQKENI. This CDR3 has 15 amino acids. V trimming: 6 bases; J trimming: 3 bases; junction bases outside the gene matches: 9. The CDR3 region is CASSSPGQGDYEQYF. The CDR3 DNA sequence: TGTGCCAGCTCCTCACCGGGACAGGGTGACTACGAGCAGTACTTC.

The V call is TRBV6-1, the J call TRBJ2-7, with 8 bases identical to TRBD1. Germline CDR1 is MNHNS and CDR2 is SASEGT. This CDR3 has 16 residues. V trimming: 6 bases; J trimming: 1 base; junction bases outside the gene matches: 11. The CDR3: CASRLLGQGISYEQYV. In DNA, the CDR3 is TGTGCCAGCAGACTCCTCGGACAGGGTATTTCCTACGAGCAGTACGTC.

This clonotype has ten or more counts. The V and J genes are TRBV7-3 and TRBJ2-3; D is unclear. Trimming pared 2 bases from V and 2 bases from J, leaving 8 bases between. The CDR3 has 14 amino acids. Germline CDR1 and CDR2: SGHTA and FQGTGA. The CDR3 sequence: CASSLSGSTDTQYF. DNA of the CDR3: TGTGCCAGCAGCTTATCCGGTTCCACAGATACGCAGTATTTT.

As regards this clonotype: The junction departs from the called germline gene at one end, perhaps through a read error. The chain joins TRBV6-8 to TRBJ1-3; 8 bases align to TRBD1. Germline CDR1 MNHGY, CDR2 SAAAGT. This CDR3 spans 15 amino acids. CDR3 nucleotides: TGTGCCTGCAGTTCGGACAGGGCCTCTGGAAACACCATATATTTT. Its translation: CACSSDRASGNTIYF.

The chain recombines TRBV5-5 with TRBJ2-3; D remains unclear. Germline values: CDR1 SGHKS, CDR2 YYEKEE (reference sequence). Trimming removed 3 bases from V and 1 base from J, with 9 bases in between. This CDR3 has 14 residues. The CDR3 sequence: CASSSREGTDTQYF. CDR3 DNA sequence: TGTGCCAGCAGCTCGAGAGAGGGCACAGATACGCAGTATTTT.

A few counts support this clonotype. The chain carries TRBV12-5 and TRBJ1-1, with D uncertain. Trimming took 0 bases from V and 8 from J, leaving 4 bases between them. The CDR3 extends over 11 amino acids. Germline CDR1 and CDR2: LGHNT and FRNRAP. The CDR3 bases are TGTGCTAGTGGTTTGGTACCGGAAGCTTTCTTT. It encodes CASGLVPEAFF.

For this clonotype: With a much larger clone just one base away, this may be a read error. The chain has TRBV7-6 and TRBJ2-7; possibly TRBD2 for D (6 bases). Germline lookup yields CDR1 SGHVS and CDR2 FNYEAQ. The ends were cut back, 1 base at V and 6 bases at J, with 16 bases in the middle. CDR3 length: 15 amino acids. This chain's CDR3 is CASSLGPDYGGEQYF. The DNA for the CDR3 is TGTGCCAGCAGCTTAGGGCCAGACTACGGGGGCGAGCAGTACTTC.

Turning to this clonotype: At one end, the junction sequence differs from germline, possibly due to a read error. The chain has TRBV7-6 and TRBJ2-7, with D hard to call. The CDR3 sequence is 12 residues long. CDR1 is SGHVS, CDR2 FNYEAQ, per germline. The CDR3 protein is CTSSPNPYEQYF. The CDR3 nucleotides are TGTACCAGCAGCCCTAACCCATACGAGCAGTACTTC. The variable domain in full, with the rest retrieved from reference TRBV7-6 and TRBJ2-7, is GAGVSQSPRYKVTKRGQDVALRCDPISGHVSLYWYRQALGQGPEFLTYFNYEAQQDKSGLPNDRFSAERPEGSISTLTIQRTEQRDSAMYRCTSSPNPYEQYFGPGTRLTVT.

This clonotype was seen a handful of times. The chain has TRBV12-3 or TRBV12-4 and TRBJ2-2; 10 nucleotides agree with TRBD1. Unmatched junction bases numbered 15, after V lost 7 bases and J lost 4 bases. This CDR3 comprises 18 residues. CDR3 nucleotides: TGTGCCAGCACTCCGGGACAGGGGCGTCCTCCGAGCACCGGGGAGCTGTTTTTT. Amino acids: CASTPGQGRPPSTGELFF.

J is TRBJ2-2 and V is TRBV9; 11 nucleotides align to TRBD2. The CDR3 consists of 16 residues. The V gene end was trimmed by 2 bases and the J gene end by 6 bases; junction bases not matched to a gene: 6. CDR1 SGDLS and CDR2 YYNGEE come from the germline V gene. The CDR3 here is CASSVHIAGGAGELFF. The CDR3 bases are TGTGCCAGCAGCGTTCACATAGCGGGGGGGGCCGGGGAGCTGTTTTTT.

The chain has TRBV20-1 and TRBJ1-1, with D possibly being TRBD1 (6 bases). CDR3 length: 15 amino acids. V was cut by 6 bases and J by 0 bases, with 17 bases left in between. Germline CDR1 DFQATT, CDR2 SNEGSKA (reference sequence). The CDR3 nucleotides read TGCAGTGCGAGAAGGGGGGGAAACATGAACACTGAAGCTTTCTTT. Translation gives CSARRGGNMNTEAFF.

This clonotype was seen a few times. J is TRBJ2-3 and V is TRBV28, with D possibly being TRBD2 (6 bases). In germline, CDR1 is MDHEN, CDR2 SYDVKM. Trimming took off 3 bases at V and 1 base at J, with 17 bases between the two ends. The CDR3 spans 17 residues. The CDR3 protein is CASSLRRVRRGTDTQYF. CDR3 coding DNA: TGTGCCAGCAGTTTGAGGAGGGTGCGCAGAGGCACAGATACGCAGTATTTT.

This clonotype was seen a few times. The rearrangement joins TRBV15 to TRBJ2-2; TRBD2 agrees at 9 bases. J lost 3 bases, V lost 1 base, and 6 bases had no gene match. Per germline, CDR1 LNHNV and CDR2 YYDKDF (reference sequence). The CDR3 covers 17 residues. The chain's CDR3 is CATSRGGRGGDTGELFF. The CDR3 DNA follows: TGTGCCACCAGCAGAGGTGGGCGGGGGGGTGACACCGGGGAGCTGTTTTTT.

The chain recombines TRBV6-2 or TRBV6-3 with TRBJ2-1; 10 bases fit TRBD1. Germline V gene sequence: CDR1 MNHEY, CDR2 SVGEGT. The CDR3 has 16 amino acids. V lost 6 bases, J lost 6 bases, and 11 bases stayed unmatched. The CDR3 loop is CASSPNRDRGFNEQFF. The CDR3 bases are TGTGCCAGCAGCCCGAATCGGGACAGGGGTTTCAATGAGCAGTTCTTC.

The gene calls are TRBV5-6 and TRBJ1-2; D may be TRBD1 (5 bases). Germline V gene sequence: CDR1 SGHDT, CDR2 YYEEEE. CDR3 size: 14 residues. Trimming stripped 4 bases from V and 7 bases from J, with 17 bases between. This CDR3 is CASSEGTGLRGYTF. The CDR3 region has the DNA TGTGCCAGCAGCGAAGGGACGGGTCTTCGTGGCTACACCTTC.

The sample holds a few counts of this clonotype. The chain recombines TRBV6-6 with TRBJ2-7, with TRBD1 as a possible D gene (5 bases). The CDR3 totals 11 residues. The ends were cut back, 10 bases at V and 3 bases at J, with 10 bases in the middle. The germline CDR1 and CDR2 sequences are MNHNY and SVGAGI (reference sequence). CDR3 nucleotides: TGTGCCACCTGCGACAGCTACGAGCAGTACGTC. Translating gives CATCDSYEQYV.

This clonotype occurred many times. V gene TRBV7-2 combines with J gene TRBJ1-2; D gene unclear. CDR3 length: 12 amino acids. The V and J ends lost 3 bases and 4 bases respectively, with 6 bases between them. Germline V gene lookup returns CDR1 SGHTA and CDR2 FQGNSA. CDR3 coding DNA: TGTGCCAGCAGCTTGAGCGTCTATGGCTACACCTTC. Its protein is CASSLSVYGYTF. Full variable domain (rest looked up from reference TRBV7-2 and TRBJ1-2): GAGVSQSPSNKVTEKGKDVELRCDPISGHTALYWYRQSLGQGLEFLIYFQGNSAPDKSGLPSDRFSAERTGGSVSTLTIQRTQQEDSAVYLCASSLSVYGYTFGSGTRLTVV.